The rows below give T cell receptor beta chains drawn from one sample of a study of cytomegalovirus exposure and HLA in healthy donors. Some clones are missing from TCRdb's copy, which holds only in-frame ones; the method was immunoSEQ multiplex PCR. The sample consists of around 110,000 clones, 9% to 10% of them appearing once. The sequencing sample was made of PBMCs. The receptor source for this set is a young man in good health and CMV-seronegative. CDR3s include the opening cysteine and the closing phenylalanine or tryptophan. Each record gives: clone size, D gene, J gene, V gene, CDR3 protein, CDR3 DNA. A D gene is named only where the DNA matches it firmly. Clone size, where shown, is once, few, many, or a class for clones that have expanded.

. . TRBJ2-3 TRBV7-9 CASNPLESGTDTQYF TGTGCCAGCAACCCCCTAGAAAGCGGTACAGATACGCAGTATTTT
. . TRBJ1-1 TRBV15 CATSRGLQMNTEAFF TGTGCCACCAGCAGAGGCTTACAGATGAACACTGAAGCTTTCTTT
. . TRBJ1-3 TRBV7-2 CASSTGPGQGNTIYF TGTGCCAGCAGCACGGGGCCGGGACAAGGAAACACCATATATTTT
few . TRBJ2-7 TRBV19 CASSTIRRGSYEQYF TGTGCCAGTAGTACGATAAGACGGGGCTCCTACGAGCAGTACTTC
few . TRBJ1-1 TRBV5-6 CASRRGTNTEAFF TGTGCCAGCAGACGGGGGACGAACACTGAAGCTTTCTTT
. . TRBJ2-1 TRBV5-8 CASSLELASYNEQFF TGTGCCAGCAGCTTGGAACTAGCCTCCTACAATGAGCAGTTCTTC
. TRBD2 TRBJ2-7 TRBV5-4 CASSLGTSGSYEQYF TGTGCCAGCAGCCTCGGGACTAGCGGATCCTACGAGCAGTACTTC
few . TRBJ2-3 TRBV6-5 CASSYGSPGTDTQYF TGTGCCAGCAGTTACGGGAGTCCGGGCACAGATACGCAGTATTTT
. TRBD2 TRBJ2-1 TRBV4-2 CASSQDPFGRGNNEQFF TGTGCCAGCAGCCAAGATCCCTTCGGGCGGGGGAACAATGAGCAGTTCTTC
. . TRBJ2-2 TRBV6-1 CASKEKRADTGELFF TGTGCCAGCAAAGAAAAGCGGGCGGACACCGGGGAGCTGTTTTTT
. . TRBJ1-1 TRBV19 CASSQGSNTEAFF TGTGCCAGTAGTCAGGGGTCGAACACTGAAGCTTTCTTT
few TRBD2 TRBJ2-2 TRBV5-4 CASSKKPGLETGELFF TGTGCCAGCAGCAAGAAACCGGGACTAGAAACCGGGGAGCTGTTTTTT
few TRBD1 TRBJ2-7 TRBV4-1 CASSQGSGGSYEQYF TGCGCCAGCAGCCAAGGGTCAGGGGGATCCTACGAGCAGTACTTC
. . TRBJ1-3 TRBV2 CASSERSNLFSGNTIYF TGTGCCAGCAGTGAGCGGAGCAACCTATTCTCTGGAAACACCATATATTTT
. TRBD2 TRBJ2-7 TRBV7-2 CASSSSAASGGARNEQYF TGTGCCAGCAGCTCTAGCGCCGCTAGCGGGGGGGCCCGAAACGAGCAGTACTTC
. . TRBJ2-3 TRBV2 CASSENPIDSADTQYF TGTGCCAGCAGTGAAAACCCGATTGACAGTGCAGATACGCAGTATTTT
few TRBD2 TRBJ2-7 TRBV19 CASSSASGSYEQYF TGTGCCAGTAGTTCGGCTAGCGGGAGTTACGAGCAGTACTTC
. . TRBJ1-1 TRBV4-3 CASSQAGTSNTEAFF TGCGCCAGCAGCCAGGCCGGGACTTCGAACACTGAAGCTTTCTTT
few . TRBJ2-3 TRBV28 CASSLGDQGGITDTQYF TGTGCCAGCAGTTTAGGGGACCAAGGAGGGATCACAGATACGCAGTATTTT
. . TRBJ2-3 TRBV5-6 CASSLGGKTDTQYF TGTGCCAGCAGCTTGGGCGGGAAAACAGATACGCAGTATTTT
. . TRBJ2-3 TRBV5-1 CASSVVAADTQYF TGCGCCAGCAGCGTCGTGGCGGCAGATACGCAGTATTTT
. . TRBJ2-7 TRBV6-6 CASSAADRLSYEQYF TGTGCCAGCAGTGCTGCTGACAGGCTTTCCTACGAGCAGTACTTC
few TRBD2 TRBJ2-7 TRBV10-3 CAIRNGTSSYEQYF TGTGCCATCAGGAACGGGACTAGCTCCTACGAGCAGTACTTC
. . TRBJ2-1 TRBV7-9 CASSSPRGNEQFF TGTGCCAGCAGCTCCCCTCGGGGGAATGAGCAGTTCTTC
few . TRBJ1-1 TRBV15 CATSRPGQRTEAFF TGTGCCACCAGCAGACCAGGACAGAGAACTGAAGCTTTCTTT
. . TRBJ2-7 TRBV11-2 CASSPVSYEQYF TGTGCCAGCAGCCCCGTCTCCTACGAGCAGTACTTC
. . TRBJ2-1 TRBV2 CASSELSSEQFF TGTGCCAGCAGTGAATTGTCCAGTGAGCAGTTCTTC